The 8 T cell receptor beta chains below were found in one sample sequenced in a study of cytomegalovirus exposure and HLA in healthy donors. TCRdb's table, derived via immunoSEQ multiplex PCR, lists solely in-frame clones and lacks some. The data show approximately 180,000 clones, approximately 90% seen once. The sequenced material came from PBMCs. Source of these receptors: a woman aged 25-40 years in good health and CMV-seronegative.

The V call is TRBV7-2, the J call TRBJ2-3; possible D gene TRBD2, 6 bases. This CDR3 is 16 amino acids long. V lost 1 base and J lost 1, with 12 bases in between. In germline, CDR1 is SGHTA, CDR2 FQGNSA. The CDR3 nucleotides are TGTGCCAGCAGCTTAGGCGCGGGGTTAGGCACAGATACGCAGTATTTT. It is translated as CASSLGAGLGTDTQYF.

This chain joins TRBV2 and TRBJ1-2; D ambiguous. V lost 9 bases, J lost 6 bases, and 14 bases lay in between. Germline CDR1 is SNHLY and CDR2 is FYNNEI. This CDR3 is 12 amino acids long. The CDR3 DNA reads TGTGCCAGTGAGGGCCGTGAGGATGGCTACACCTTC. Encoded protein: CASEGREDGYTF.

This chain uses TRBV5-1 with TRBJ2-7; 10 bases match TRBD1. Germline assignment: CDR1 SGHRS and CDR2 YFSETQ. The CDR3 length is 15 residues. V trimming: 4 bases; J trimming: 6 bases; junction bases outside the gene matches: 10. The CDR3: CASSLPGQGSLEQYF. The CDR3 DNA sequence: TGCGCCAGCAGCCTACCGGGACAGGGGAGTCTCGAGCAGTACTTC.

This chain connects TRBV11-2 to TRBJ1-2; D is uncertain. In germline, CDR1 is SGHAT, CDR2 FQNNGV. This CDR3 comprises 16 residues. The germline V and J ends were trimmed by 5 bases and 3 bases, with 19 bases remaining between them. CDR3 in amino acids: CASSPVLGLSHYGYTF. The DNA for the CDR3 is TGTGCCAGCAGCCCAGTTCTTGGACTGAGCCACTATGGCTACACCTTC.

The V call is TRBV5-1, the J call TRBJ2-5; D is possibly TRBD2 (5 bases). CDR1 is SGHRS and CDR2 is YFSETQ in the germline V gene. This CDR3 spans 15 amino acids. Deletions cut 4 bases from V and 0 bases from J, with 13 bases between. The CDR3 DNA follows: TGCGCCAGCAGCCCTCCTTACGGGGACCAAGAGACCCAGTACTTC. This gives the protein CASSPPYGDQETQYF.

This clone has only a few counts. The chain employs TRBV14 and TRBJ2-1; weak D call: TRBD1 (6 bases). Germline V gene lookup returns CDR1 SGHDN and CDR2 FVKESK. Deletions cut 4 bases from V and 8 bases from J, with 15 bases between. The CDR3 sequence is 14 residues long. The CDR3 spells CASSRQVSIDEQFF. The CDR3 bases are TGTGCCAGCAGCCGACAGGTGTCTATCGATGAGCAGTTCTTC. The whole variable domain, remainder taken from reference TRBV14 and TRBJ2-1, is EAGVTQFPSHSVIEKGQTVTLRCDPISGHDNLYWYRRVMGKEIKFLLHFVKESKQDESGMPNNRFLAERTGGTYSTLKVQPAELEDSGVYFCASSRQVSIDEQFFGPGTRLTVL.

V and J are TRBV18 and TRBJ1-4; possibly TRBD1 for D (5 bases). The CDR3 is made up of 14 amino acids. With 5 bases removed from V and 7 bases from J, the gap between germline ends came to 14 bases. In germline, CDR1 is KGHSH, CDR2 LQKENI. The CDR3 coding sequence is TGTGCCAGCTCATCGATACCGGGGGGTGAAAAACTGTTTTTT. Translation: CASSSIPGGEKLFF.

The chain uses TRBV13 and TRBJ2-7; D is unresolved. The V and J ends lost 0 bases and 4 bases respectively, with 10 bases between them. Per germline, CDR1 PRHDT and CDR2 FYEKMQ (reference sequence). The CDR3 covers 14 residues. In DNA, the CDR3 is TGTGCCAGCAGCTTAGGGCAGCGTAGGTACGAGCAGTACTTC. This encodes CASSLGQRRYEQYF.